This section outlines one TCR beta chain sequence together with its context. The record originates from a study of PD-1 blockade in mismatch repair-deficient tumors. Some clones are missing from TCRdb's copy, which holds only in-frame ones; the method was immunoSEQ multiplex PCR. The repertoire includes roughly 49,000 clones, around 77% of them detected once, and roughly 3% sits in the top ten. The V and J ends lost 5 bases and 2 bases respectively, with 16 bases between them. The germline CDR1 and CDR2 sequences are LNHDA and SQIVND (reference sequence). The length of the CDR3 is 15 residues. The chain couples TRBV19 to TRBJ2-7; D unresolved. The TCR was taken from an adult with mismatch repair-deficient cancer. The sample in question was PBMCs, obtained before pembrolizumab treatment. The CDR3 here is CASSPLGVPPYEQYF. CDR3 DNA: TGTGCCAGTAGTCCTTTGGGTGTACCCCCCTACGAGCAGTACTTC.